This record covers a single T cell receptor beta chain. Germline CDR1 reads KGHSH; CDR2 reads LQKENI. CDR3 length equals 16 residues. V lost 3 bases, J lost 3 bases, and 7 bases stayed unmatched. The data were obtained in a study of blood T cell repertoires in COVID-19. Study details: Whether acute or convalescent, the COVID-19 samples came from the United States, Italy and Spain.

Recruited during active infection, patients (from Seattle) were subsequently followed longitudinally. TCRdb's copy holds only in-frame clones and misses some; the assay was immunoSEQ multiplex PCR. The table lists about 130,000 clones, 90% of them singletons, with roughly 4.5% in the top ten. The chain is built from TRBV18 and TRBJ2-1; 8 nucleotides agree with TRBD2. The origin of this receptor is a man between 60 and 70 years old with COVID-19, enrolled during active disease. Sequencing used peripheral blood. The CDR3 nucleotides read TGTGCCAGCTCACCCCCTCGGGCGGGAGGCTACAATGAGCAGTTCTTC. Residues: CASSPPRAGGYNEQFF.